This TCR beta chain was captured by sequencing in a study of early T cells in non-severe SARS-CoV-2 infection. About the research overall: It was bulk RNA from unsorted whole blood that was sequenced, and the chains were unpaired.

Trimming shortened V by 5 bases and J by 2 bases, and 9 bases separated the two germline ends. The germline V gene encodes CDR1 SEHNR and CDR2 FQNEAQ (reference sequence). This CDR3 has 13 amino acids. This clonotype has just a few counts. The antigen is undetermined. Attachment of unique molecular identifiers to individual cDNA molecules was performed. TCRdb fed the 5' RACE reads into MiXCR, producing one record per CDR3 protein. Found here are more than 65,000 distinct CDR3 sequences, over 10% of them singletons; the top ten hold 5.2%. Study findings and constraints: Private and CD4 specificities were missed by VDJdb matching, which favored anti-spike CD8 responses.

This chain connects TRBV7-9 to TRBJ2-5, with D possibly being TRBD1 (5 bases). The specimen sequenced was whole blood. The sequence was collected from an adult who was a healthcare worker with PCR-confirmed SARS-CoV-2 infection or an uninfected control (not recorded which). The CDR3 loop reads CASSGWTQETQYF. In DNA, the CDR3 is TGTGCCAGCAGCGGATGGACACAAGAGACCCAGTACTTC.